This T cell receptor (beta chain) was recorded in a study of blood T cell repertoires in COVID-19. Study-level information: Sites in the United States, Italy and Spain provided acute and convalescent COVID-19 samples. The cDNA or gDNA used as material had been derived from T cells, B-cell-depleted T cells, or PBMCs.

Authors' methods: Reference gene primer amplification yielded estimated nucleated cell counts. Repertoires were generated with immunoSEQ multiplex PCR, while TCRdb's copy carries only in-frame clones and drops some. The D gene and trimming were derived from the DNA, and the V and J assignments and clone size from that table. The top ten clones hold about 2% of a sample with about 160,000 clones, approximately 91% of them seen once. The CDR3 length is 12 residues. V dropped 7 bases and J dropped 7 bases, with 13 bases sitting between them. Germline CDR1 reads MDHEN; CDR2 reads SYDVKM. What was sequenced was peripheral blood. V is TRBV28 and J is TRBJ1-2; D might be TRBD1 (6 bases). The origin of this receptor is a man younger than 35 with acute or convalescent COVID-19. The CDR3 nucleotides are TGTGCCAGCAACCGTCCAGGGGCTGGCTACACCTTC. Its translation: CASNRPGAGYTF.